What follows is one T cell receptor (beta chain) and its context. This sample was taken from a study of T-cell reconstitution after alpha-beta-depleted transplantation in children. A library of TCRbeta sequences, prepared with unique molecular identifiers, was generated. MiXCR was run by TCRdb on the PCR reads, yielding one entry per CDR3 protein. This sample yields hundreds of thousands of distinct CDR3 sequences, of which under 15% are seen a single time; more than 5.5% belongs to the top ten. Trimming removed 1 base from V and 1 base from J, with 12 bases in between. The CDR3 extends over 16 amino acids. Germline-derived CDR1 and CDR2 are MNHEY and SMNVEV (reference sequence).

The material sequenced was PBMCs from the stem cell graft donor, taken from the stem cell graft. The receptor's source is a human donor who donated a stem cell graft to a child with combined immunodeficiency. The chain uses TRBV27 and TRBJ2-3; D unclear. The DNA of the CDR3 is TGTGCCAGCAGTTTATTGGGTCCCGGTCGCACAGATACGCAGTATTTT. Translated, it gives CASSLLGPGRTDTQYF.